The source of this T cell receptor (beta chain) is a study of beta chain features in type 1 diabetes. Expressed TCRB transcripts were sequenced because the entire RNA isolate underwent reverse transcription. Sequencing was performed with immunoSEQ multiplex PCR; in TCRdb, only in-frame clones are kept and a portion is missing. Among almost 350,000 clones listed, roughly a tenth were seen once. A remark on this clone: Its antigen remains unidentified.

Regarding the study as a whole: Moderate but significant shortening of TCRB CDR3s was recorded in all four CD4+ subsets from Type 1 diabetes patients. A cDNA-based sequencing approach could over-represent cells with high TCR expression.

With 5 bases clipped from V and 0 bases from J, the junction kept 8 bases outside the gene matches. Germline V lookup: CDR1 MDHEN, CDR2 SYDVKM. The CDR3 is 17 amino acids. The receptor's source is a man aged 30 to 39 with type 1 diabetes. The chain joins TRBV28 to TRBJ2-7, with TRBD2 matching 12 bases. What was sequenced was central memory CD4+ T cells from blood. CDR3 DNA: TGTGCCAGCAGTCCCCGACTAGCGGGGGAGCACTCCTACGAGCAGTACTTC. Its translation: CASSPRLAGEHSYEQYF.